Shown below are 29 T cell receptor beta chains from a single sample sequenced in a study of CDR3 diversity in severe acne. TCRdb reprocessed the PCR reads with MiXCR, giving one entry per CDR3 protein. Among some 85,000 distinct CDR3 sequences listed, around 47% were seen once. The sequencing input was blood. The receptors were sampled from a male donor with severe acne vulgaris.

This clonotype has ten or more counts. The chain couples TRBV5-4 to TRBJ2-7; D uncertain. The length of the CDR3 is 14 residues. Trimming shortened V by 4 bases and J by 0 bases, and 11 bases separated the two germline ends. From germline, CDR1 is SGHNT and CDR2 YYREEE (reference sequence). Written as DNA, the CDR3 is TGTGCCAGCAGCCCGACACCCCCCTCCTACGAGCAGTACTTC. Translated, it gives CASSPTPPSYEQYF.

Note on this clonotype: With a much larger clone just one base away, this may be a read error. The chain uses TRBV20-1 and TRBJ1-3; the D is unclear. The CDR3 is 16 amino acids. Looked up from germline, CDR1 is DFQATT and CDR2 is SNEGSKA (reference sequence). CDR3: CSDRDGGPTGGNTIYF. CDR3 nucleotide sequence: TGCAGTGATAGAGATGGAGGCCCGACGGGAGGAAACACCATATATTTT.

The rearrangement links TRBV10-2 to TRBJ1-2, with D unresolved. V gave up 5 bases and J gave up 7 bases, with 8 bases separating them. Per the germline V gene, CDR1 is WSHSY and CDR2 is SAAADI. The CDR3 runs to 11 residues. The CDR3 DNA is TGCGCCAGCAGTCAAAGGTCTGGCTACACCTTC. As protein: CASSQRSGYTF.

The genes are TRBV12-5 and TRBJ2-5; D possibly corresponds to TRBD1 (5 bases). Germline CDR1 is LGHNT and CDR2 is FRNRAP. The CDR3 length is 13 residues. V shed 2 bases and J shed 2 bases, with 6 bases lying between them. CDR3 residues: CASGLTGQETQYF. CDR3 coding DNA: TGTGCTAGTGGTTTGACAGGACAAGAGACCCAGTACTTC.

This chain uses TRBV7-2 with TRBJ2-7; D is possibly TRBD2 (6 bases). This CDR3 region has 15 residues. Germline V gives CDR1 SGHTA, CDR2 FQGNSA. V lost 3 bases, J lost 3 bases, and 15 bases lay in between. DNA for the CDR3: TGTGCCAGCAGCTTGGGGGGACTCCCTGGCTACGAGCAGTACTTC. Residues: CASSLGGLPGYEQYF.

The genes are TRBV7-9 and TRBJ2-5, with 7 bases fitting TRBD2. There are 14 residues in the CDR3. V shed 5 bases and J 4 bases; nucleotides not matched to a gene: 7. The germline V gene encodes CDR1 SEHNR and CDR2 FQNEAQ (reference sequence). CDR3 region: CASSNLREPETQYF. The CDR3 DNA reads as TGTGCCAGCAGCAATTTGCGGGAGCCAGAGACCCAGTACTTC.

With respect to this clonotype: Germline and junction disagree at one end, which may indicate a read error. The CDR3 coding sequence is TGTGCCAGCCGTGATAAGACAGGGGCCGGTGGCTCCTACAATTCACCCCTCCACTTT. It codes for CASRDKTGAGGSYNSPLHF. This chain connects TRBV7-6 to TRBJ1-6, with TRBD1 matching 8 bases. CDR1 is SGHVS and CDR2 is FNYEAQ in the germline V gene. This CDR3 is 19 amino acids long.

This clonotype was recorded many times. The genes are TRBV11-3 and TRBJ2-7; 14 nucleotides match TRBD2. Trimming at V came to 0 bases and at J to 2 bases, leaving 6 bases not matched to a gene. Per the germline V gene, CDR1 is SGHNT and CDR2 is YENEEA. This CDR3 is 18 amino acids long. CDR3 sequence (DNA): TGTGCCAGCAGCTTAGATAGGAGGGGACTAGCGGGAGCCTACGAGCAGTACTTC. This codes for CASSLDRRGLAGAYEQYF. Complete variable domain (other parts from reference TRBV11-3 and TRBJ2-7): EAGVVQSPRYKIIEKKQPVAFWCNPISGHNTLYWYLQNLGQGPELLIRYENEEAVDDSQLPKDRFSAERLKGVDSTLKIQPAELGDSAVYLCASSLDRRGLAGAYEQYFGPGTRLTVT.

The chain recombines TRBV9 with TRBJ1-1, with 8 bases identical to TRBD1. The trim removed 0 bases at V and 3 bases at J, leaving 7 bases unmatched. Germline CDR1 SGDLS, CDR2 YYNGEE. There are 16 residues in the CDR3. CDR3 coding DNA: TGTGCCAGCAGCGTAGTTCCAGGGGGCGCTGACACTGAAGCTTTCTTT. This codes for CASSVVPGGADTEAFF.

This clonotype was observed a handful of times. The chain employs TRBV7-9 and TRBJ2-5, with a possible D match to TRBD1 (5 bases). The CDR3 totals 16 residues. The V gene's germline CDR1 is SEHNR and CDR2 FQNEAQ (reference sequence). The ends were cut back, 5 bases at V and 1 base at J, with 17 bases in the middle. In nucleotides, the CDR3 is TGTGCCAGCAGCCCCCGTGGGGCCCAACTCCAAGAGACCCAGTACTTC. It translates to CASSPRGAQLQETQYF.

This clonotype was found many times. A read error may explain this, as a much larger clone is one base away. This chain uses TRBV11-3 with TRBJ2-2; 7 positions match TRBD1. Trimming removed 5 bases from V and 3 bases from J; junction bases left unmatched: 15. The germline V gene has CDR1 SGHNT and CDR2 YENEEA. CDR3 length: 18 amino acids. The CDR3 loop reads CASSIAVGKGGHTGELFF. CDR3 nucleotides: TGTGCCAGCAGCATAGCTGTCGGAAAAGGGGGCCACACCGGGGAGCTGTTTTTT. The full variable domain, with the rest looked up from reference TRBV11-3 and TRBJ2-2, is EAGVVQSPRYKIIEKKQPVAFWCNPISGHNTLYWYLQNLGQGPELLIRYENEEAVDDSQLPKDRFSAERLKGVDSTLKIQPAELGDSAVYLCASSIAVGKGGHTGELFFGEGSRLTVL.

CDR3 sequence reads: CASGGQGSDGYTF. The CDR3 DNA is TGTGCCAGCGGGGGACAGGGTAGTGATGGCTACACCTTC. The chain uses TRBV2 and TRBJ1-2; TRBD1 matches 9 bases. The CDR3 contains 13 residues. Germline CDR1 and CDR2: SNHLY and FYNNEI. V trimming: 8 bases; J trimming: 6 bases; junction bases outside the gene matches: 7.

The V and J genes are TRBV9 and TRBJ2-1; 12 nucleotides line up with TRBD1. The better agreement between TRBJ2-5 and the DNA end casts doubt on the J call. Germline V lookup: CDR1 SGDLS, CDR2 YYNGEE. This CDR3 region has 17 residues. This CDR3 is CASSGGRDRGQGETQYF. The CDR3 DNA is TGTGCCAGCAGTGGCGGAAGGGACAGGGGGCAAGGAGAGACCCAGTACTTC.

V and J are TRBV20-1 and TRBJ2-7; D is unresolved. V was cut by 2 bases and J by 3 bases, with 8 bases left in between. Germline V CDR1 and CDR2: DFQATT, SNEGSKA (reference sequence). The CDR3 runs 12 residues. The CDR3 region is CSARNMIYEQYF. CDR3 DNA sequence: TGCAGTGCTAGAAACATGATCTACGAGCAGTACTTC.

This clonotype was found many times. The J gene is TRBJ2-3, the V gene TRBV20-1, with D maybe TRBD2 (6 bases). The CDR3 spans 15 residues. The V gene lost 6 bases and the J gene lost 11 bases, with 27 bases spanning the gap. Germline lookup yields CDR1 DFQATT and CDR2 SNEGSKA (reference sequence). CDR3 sequence (DNA): TGCAGTGCCTCAGGATTTGCGGGGACTTTAAATGAGCAGTATTTT. The encoded protein is CSASGFAGTLNEQYF.

This clonotype was counted ten times or more. The chain combines TRBV20-1 with TRBJ2-1, with 10 bases matching TRBD2. CDR1 and CDR2 from the germline V gene are DFQATT and SNEGSKA (reference sequence). CDR3 length: 14 amino acids. Trimming cost V 3 bases and J 8 bases; bases outside gene matches: 7. As DNA, the CDR3 is TGCAGTGCTAGTGTAGGGACTAGCGCTGATGAGCAGTTCTTC. This codes for CSASVGTSADEQFF.

This clonotype was detected many times. The chain carries TRBV28 and TRBJ2-1; 13 bases line up with TRBD2. V trimming: 3 bases; J trimming: 4 bases; junction bases outside the gene matches: 6. The CDR3 has 17 amino acids. The germline V gene encodes CDR1 MDHEN and CDR2 SYDVKM. The CDR3 DNA follows: TGTGCCAGCAGTTTCGGGACTAGCGGGACGGCGTACAATGAGCAGTTCTTC. This codes for CASSFGTSGTAYNEQFF.

This clonotype was observed at least ten times. The chain uses TRBV3-1 and TRBJ2-3, with D hard to call. V was pared by 0 bases and J by 3 bases, with 4 bases between. The germline CDR1 and CDR2 sequences are LGHDT and YNNKEL (reference sequence). The CDR3 loop spans 13 amino acids. In DNA form, the CDR3 reads TGTGCCAGCAGCCAAGAGCCGACAGATACGCAGTATTTT. Protein sequence: CASSQEPTDTQYF.

The chain joins TRBV7-2 to TRBJ2-1; 16 bases agree with TRBD2. Trimming at V came to 2 bases and at J to 3 bases, leaving 7 bases not matched to a gene. The CDR3 length is 19 residues. Per germline, CDR1 SGHTA and CDR2 FQGNSA. The CDR3 region has the DNA TGTGCCAGCAGCTTAATGGGACTAGCGGGAGGGCCCCACTACAATGAGCAGTTCTTC. Amino acid sequence: CASSLMGLAGGPHYNEQFF.

This clonotype has ten or more counts. J is TRBJ2-3 and V is TRBV2, with D hard to call. Germline V gene sequence: CDR1 SNHLY, CDR2 FYNNEI. CDR3 length equals 15 residues. V dropped 1 base and J dropped 2 bases, with 10 bases sitting between them. The CDR3 is CASSEEWRNTDTQYF. Here the CDR3 DNA reads TGTGCCAGCAGTGAAGAATGGAGAAACACAGATACGCAGTATTTT.

There are many counts of this clonotype. The chain employs TRBV29-1 and TRBJ1-2, with 7 nucleotides matching TRBD1. V gave up 5 bases and J gave up 4 bases; unmatched junction bases: 7. Per germline, CDR1 SQVTM and CDR2 ANQGSEA. This CDR3 is built from 13 residues. The CDR3 region is CSVPAGGAYGYTF. The CDR3 nucleotides are TGCAGCGTTCCTGCAGGGGGTGCCTATGGCTACACCTTC.

This clonotype occurred many times. V usage is TRBV4-1 and J usage is TRBJ1-3; D not resolved. Germline loops: CDR1 MGHRA, CDR2 YSYEKL. Trimming stripped 1 base from V and 0 bases from J, with 10 bases between. This CDR3 has 16 residues. The CDR3 DNA reads TGCGCCAGCAGCCAAGTCCCTGGGAGCTCTGGAAACACCATATATTTT. Encoded protein: CASSQVPGSSGNTIYF.

The genes are TRBV7-8 and TRBJ2-3; 8 positions agree with TRBD2. The junction had 10 bases not matched to a gene; V was cut back by 5 bases and J by 3 bases. The CDR3 runs to 16 residues. The V gene's germline CDR1 is SGHVS and CDR2 FQNEAQ. The CDR3 is CASSPFSGDGTDTQYF. The CDR3 nucleotides read TGTGCCAGCAGCCCCTTTAGCGGGGATGGGACAGATACGCAGTATTTT.

In its sample, this clonotype was seen many times. The chain is built from TRBV11-2 and TRBJ2-7; the D gene is possibly TRBD2 (5 bases). CDR3 length: 14 residues. Trimming shortened V by 2 bases and J by 7 bases, and 15 bases separated the two germline ends. In germline, CDR1 is SGHAT, CDR2 FQNNGV. CDR3 loop: CASSLTARRGEQYF. CDR3 sequence (DNA): TGTGCCAGCAGCTTAACAGCTAGACGCGGGGAGCAGTACTTC.

This clonotype was detected only a few times. The rearrangement uses TRBV6-5 and TRBJ2-7; D uncertain. The germline gives CDR1 MNHEY, CDR2 SVGAGI. Trimming left V 0 bases short and J 0 bases short, with 12 bases between. This CDR3 region has 16 residues. CDR3 amino acids: CASSYSGSLPSYEQYF. CDR3 sequence (DNA): TGTGCCAGCAGTTACTCGGGGTCTCTCCCCTCCTACGAGCAGTACTTC.

A word on this clonotype: The missing conserved phenylalanine or tryptophan at the end of this CDR3 makes a read error likely. This chain links TRBV6-2 or TRBV6-3 with TRBJ2-1; D is unclear. This CDR3 contains 16 residues. CDR1 MNHEY and CDR2 SVGEGT come from the germline V gene. Trimming pared 2 bases from V and 0 bases from J, leaving 11 bases between. DNA for the CDR3: TGTGCCAGCAGTTACATCGGAAGCTTCTCCTACAATGAGCAGTTCCTC. Its protein is CASSYIGSFSYNEQFL.

This clonotype was counted ten times or more. The rearrangement joins TRBV5-4 to TRBJ2-2; TRBD2 matches at 7 bases. Germline CDR1 is SGHNT and CDR2 is YYREEE (reference sequence). There are 15 residues in the CDR3. J gave up 5 bases and V 1 base, and 5 bases lay outside the gene matches. The CDR3 DNA sequence: TGTGCCAGCAGCTTGTCTAGCGGACAAACCGGGGAGCTGTTTTTT. This gives the protein CASSLSSGQTGELFF.

As to this clonotype: This may be a read error, as it is one base from a much larger clone. V and J are TRBV2 and TRBJ2-1; 11 nucleotides line up with TRBD1. The CDR3 is 15 amino acids. The ends lost 8 bases at V and 7 bases at J; junction bases unmatched: 10. From germline, CDR1 is SNHLY and CDR2 FYNNEI. CDR3 nucleotides: TGTGCCAGCCCCGGCCCGGGACAGGGGGTAAATGAGCAGTTCTTC. Translation: CASPGPGQGVNEQFF.

This clonotype was detected a few times. This chain uses TRBV30 with TRBJ1-2; 8 nucleotides agree with TRBD1. Trimming took 6 bases from V and 4 from J; bases not matched to a gene: 7. Looked up from germline, CDR1 is GTSNPN and CDR2 is SVGIG (reference sequence). The CDR3 contains 13 residues. The CDR3 coding sequence is TGTGCCTGCGACGGACAGGGCCTCTATGGCTACACCTTC. The encoded protein is CACDGQGLYGYTF.